This T cell receptor (beta chain) was recorded in a study of early T cells in non-severe SARS-CoV-2 infection. Unique molecular identifier tags were affixed to discrete cDNA molecules. TCRdb reprocessed the 5' RACE reads via MiXCR and lists one record per CDR3 protein. The sample carries tens of thousands of distinct CDR3 sequences, 4.5% to 5.5% recorded once. V was trimmed by 0 bases and J by 1 base, leaving 7 bases between them. CDR3 length: 14 residues. Germline CDR1 is DFQATT and CDR2 is SNEGSKA (reference sequence). In this sample, this clonotype turned up many times. This sequence was found in an adult who was a healthcare worker with PCR-confirmed SARS-CoV-2 infection or an uninfected control (not recorded which). Sequencing input: whole blood. The chain links TRBV20-1 to TRBJ1-5; D is ambiguous. CDR3: CSARDAQSNQPQHF. The DNA of the CDR3 is TGCAGTGCTAGAGATGCCCAGAGCAATCAGCCCCAGCATTTT.